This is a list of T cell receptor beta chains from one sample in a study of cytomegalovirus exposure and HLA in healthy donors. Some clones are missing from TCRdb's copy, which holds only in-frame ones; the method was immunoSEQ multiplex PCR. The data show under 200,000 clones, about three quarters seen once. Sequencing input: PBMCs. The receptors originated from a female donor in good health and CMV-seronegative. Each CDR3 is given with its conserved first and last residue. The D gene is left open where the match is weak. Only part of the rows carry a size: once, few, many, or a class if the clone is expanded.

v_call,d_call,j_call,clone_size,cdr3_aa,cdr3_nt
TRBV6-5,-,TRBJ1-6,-,CASSLSGSSYNSPLHF,TGTGCCAGCAGTTTAAGTGGGAGCTCCTATAATTCACCCCTCCACTTT
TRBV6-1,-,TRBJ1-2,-,CASSRTDDYGYTF,TGTGCCAGCTCTAGGACAGATGACTATGGCTACACCTTC
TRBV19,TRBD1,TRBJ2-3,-,CASSTPGGAADTQYF,TGTGCCAGTAGTACCCCAGGGGGCGCGGCAGATACGCAGTATTTT
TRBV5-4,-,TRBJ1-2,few,CASSSGTPANYGYTF,TGTGCCAGCAGCTCCGGGACACCCGCTAACTATGGCTACACCTTC
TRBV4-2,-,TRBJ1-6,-,CASSQSAGGGSPLHF,TGTGCCAGCAGCCAATCTGCGGGTGGCGGCTCACCCCTCCACTTT
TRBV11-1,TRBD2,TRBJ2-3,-,CASSPGGAQYF,TGTGCCAGCAGCCCCGGGGGGGCGCAGTATTTT
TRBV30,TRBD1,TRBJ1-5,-,CAWSADRVGNQPQHF,TGTGCCTGGAGTGCGGACAGGGTGGGCAATCAGCCCCAGCATTTT
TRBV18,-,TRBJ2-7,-,CASSASARQSSYEQYF,TGTGCCAGCTCAGCATCGGCCCGACAGTCCTCCTACGAGCAGTACTTC
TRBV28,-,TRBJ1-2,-,CASSSRSPYGYTF,TGTGCCAGCAGTTCGAGGTCCCCCTATGGCTACACCTTC
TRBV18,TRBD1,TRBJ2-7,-,CASSPPGQGMLYEQYF,TGTGCCAGCTCACCTCCGGGACAGGGGATGTTGTACGAGCAGTACTTC
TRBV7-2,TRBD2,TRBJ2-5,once,CASSLEGGRRETQYF,TGTGCCAGCAGCTTAGAGGGAGGGCGGAGAGAGACCCAGTACTTC
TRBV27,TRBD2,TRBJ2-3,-,CASSPDPPRGWSTDTQYF,TGTGCCAGCAGTCCGGACCCCCCGCGGGGGTGGAGCACAGATACGCAGTATTTT
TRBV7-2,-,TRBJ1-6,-,CASSLGRNSPLHF,TGTGCCAGCAGCTTAGGCCGGAATTCACCCCTCCACTTT
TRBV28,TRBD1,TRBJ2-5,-,CASSGPGTGGRETQYF,TGTGCCAGCAGTGGCCCCGGGACAGGGGGCAGGGAGACCCAGTACTTC
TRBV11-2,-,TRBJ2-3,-,CASSRRPRGEEADTQYF,TGTGCCAGCAGCCGACGACCCAGGGGTGAAGAGGCAGATACGCAGTATTTT
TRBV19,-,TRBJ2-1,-,CASTPQRAKNNEQFF,TGTGCCAGTACCCCACAGCGGGCCAAAAACAATGAGCAGTTCTTC
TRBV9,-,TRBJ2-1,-,CASSAKGDTLYNEQFF,TGTGCCAGCAGCGCCAAGGGGGACACTTTATACAATGAGCAGTTCTTC
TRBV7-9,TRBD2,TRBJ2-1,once,CASRFLAGDNEQFF,TGTGCCAGCAGATTTCTAGCGGGAGACAATGAGCAGTTCTTC
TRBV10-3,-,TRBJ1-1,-,CAISEYGRSTEAFF,TGTGCCATCAGTGAGTACGGGAGGAGCACTGAAGCTTTCTTT
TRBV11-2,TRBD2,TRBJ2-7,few,CASSSSGRGVYEQYF,TGTGCCAGCAGCTCTAGCGGGAGAGGGGTGTACGAGCAGTACTTC
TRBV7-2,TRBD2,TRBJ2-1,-,CASSLSGRSFGGNEQFF,TGTGCCAGCAGCTTATCGGGCAGGAGTTTCGGGGGGAATGAGCAGTTCTTC
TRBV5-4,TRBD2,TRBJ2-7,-,CASSETSGGQEQYF,TGTGCCAGCAGTGAGACTAGCGGGGGACAAGAGCAGTACTTC
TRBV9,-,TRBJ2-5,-,CASSPTGYQETQYF,TGTGCCAGCAGCCCAACAGGGTATCAAGAGACCCAGTACTTC
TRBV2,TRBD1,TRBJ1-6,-,CASSAAGTGVSVPLHF,TGTGCCAGCAGTGCTGCTGGGACAGGGGTGTCTGTACCCCTCCACTTT
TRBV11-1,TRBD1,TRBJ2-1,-,CASSLAGTGWDEQFF,TGTGCCAGCAGCTTAGCAGGGACAGGGTGGGATGAGCAGTTCTTC
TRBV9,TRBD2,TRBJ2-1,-,CASSGTSGRGGEQFF,TGTGCCAGCAGCGGGACTAGCGGGAGGGGAGGGGAGCAGTTCTTC
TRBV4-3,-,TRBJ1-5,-,CASSQDGGGNQPQHF,TGCGCCAGCAGCCAAGACGGGGGAGGGAATCAGCCCCAGCATTTT
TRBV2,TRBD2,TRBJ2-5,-,CASRGGDGQETQYF,TGTGCCAGCAGGGGGGGGGACGGCCAAGAGACCCAGTACTTC
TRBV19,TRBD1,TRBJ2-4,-,CASSIMQGANIQYF,TGTGCCAGTAGTATTATGCAGGGGGCAAACATTCAGTACTTC
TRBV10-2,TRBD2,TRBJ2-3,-,CASRKTTSGGAPSDTQYF,TGCGCCAGCAGAAAGACGACTAGCGGGGGGGCCCCCTCAGATACGCAGTATTTT
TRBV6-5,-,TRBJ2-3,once,CASNLAGSTDTQYF,TGTGCCAGCAACTTGGCAGGGAGCACAGATACGCAGTATTTT
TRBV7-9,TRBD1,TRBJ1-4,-,CASSPGPGTANEKLFF,TGTGCCAGCAGCCCGGGGCCGGGGACAGCTAATGAAAAACTGTTTTTT
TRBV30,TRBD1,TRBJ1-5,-,CAWTGGFNQPQHF,TGTGCCTGGACAGGGGGGTTCAATCAGCCCCAGCATTTT
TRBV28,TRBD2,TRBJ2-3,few,CAKIIAGISKYF,TGTGCCAAGATAATAGCGGGAATTAGTAAGTATTTT
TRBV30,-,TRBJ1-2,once,CAFGNYGYTF,TGTGCCTTCGGGAATTATGGCTACACCTTC
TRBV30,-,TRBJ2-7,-,CAWRPTGFYEQYF,TGTGCCTGGAGGCCAACGGGGTTCTACGAGCAGTACTTC
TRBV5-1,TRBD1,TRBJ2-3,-,CASSRDREGPDTQYF,TGCGCCAGCAGCCGGGACAGGGAGGGCCCAGATACGCAGTATTTT
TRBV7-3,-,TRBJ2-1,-,CASSLSRAGRNEQFF,TGTGCCAGCAGCTTAAGCAGGGCGGGGCGCAATGAGCAGTTCTTC
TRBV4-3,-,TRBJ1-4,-,CASSQDSSGLGEKLFF,TGCGCCAGCAGTCAAGATTCCTCAGGGCTTGGAGAAAAACTGTTTTTT
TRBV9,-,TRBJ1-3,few,CASSVDPGNTGNTIYF,TGTGCCAGCAGCGTAGACCCAGGGAATACAGGAAACACCATATATTTT
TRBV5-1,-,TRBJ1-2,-,CASSLEWGGYGYTF,TGCGCCAGCAGCTTGGAATGGGGAGGGTATGGCTACACCTTC
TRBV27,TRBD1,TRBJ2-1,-,CASSLRTGGSEQFF,TGTGCCAGCAGTTTGCGGACAGGGGGCAGTGAGCAGTTCTTC
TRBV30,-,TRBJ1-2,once,CAWSGSYGYTF,TGTGCCTGGAGCGGTTCTTATGGCTACACCTTC
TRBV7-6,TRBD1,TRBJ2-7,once,CASSSRTGIGEQYF,TGTGCCAGCAGCTCCCGGACAGGGATAGGTGAGCAGTACTTC
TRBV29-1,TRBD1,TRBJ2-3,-,CSGPPDRGRESLSTDTQYF,TGCAGCGGACCTCCGGACAGGGGGCGCGAATCCCTTAGCACAGATACGCAGTATTTT
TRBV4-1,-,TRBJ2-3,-,CASSPLRQGSTDTQYF,TGCGCCAGCAGCCCGTTAAGGCAGGGGAGCACAGATACGCAGTATTTT
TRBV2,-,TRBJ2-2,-,CASSERVWNTGELFF,TGTGCCAGCAGTGAACGGGTGTGGAACACCGGGGAGCTGTTTTTT
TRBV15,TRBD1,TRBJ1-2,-,CATSRRGQGTRSGYTF,TGTGCCACCAGCAGACGGGGACAGGGCACCCGGAGTGGCTACACCTTC
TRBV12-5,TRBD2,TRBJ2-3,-,CASGGGGRDTQYF,TGTGCTAGTGGTGGCGGGGGTAGGGATACGCAGTATTTT
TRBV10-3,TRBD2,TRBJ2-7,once,CAIRSLRSGAWEQYF,TGTGCCATCAGGTCTCTTCGGAGCGGGGCTTGGGAGCAGTACTTC
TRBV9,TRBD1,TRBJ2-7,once,CASSVGTGDYEQYF,TGTGCCAGCAGCGTAGGGACAGGGGATTACGAGCAGTACTTC
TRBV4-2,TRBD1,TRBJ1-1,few,CASSQGTGGNRWTEAFF,TGTGCCAGCAGCCAAGGAACAGGGGGGAACAGATGGACTGAAGCTTTCTTT
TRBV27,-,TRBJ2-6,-,CASRSMGANGLTF,TGTGCCAGCAGGTCCATGGGGGCCAACGGCCTGACTTTC
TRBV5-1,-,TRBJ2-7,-,CASSFNSGVGANPYEQYF,TGCGCCAGCAGCTTTAACTCCGGGGTGGGGGCGAACCCCTACGAGCAGTACTTC
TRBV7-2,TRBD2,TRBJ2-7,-,CASSLDGTSLIEQYF,TGTGCCAGCAGCTTAGACGGGACTAGCCTCATCGAGCAGTACTTC
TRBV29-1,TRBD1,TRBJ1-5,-,CSVEFFRGENNQPQHF,TGCAGCGTTGAGTTCTTCAGGGGGGAGAACAATCAGCCCCAGCATTTT
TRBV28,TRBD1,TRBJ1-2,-,CASSLRTGQGYTF,TGTGCCAGCAGTTTGCGGACAGGGCAGGGCTACACCTTC
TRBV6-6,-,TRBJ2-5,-,CASRRTGRQETQYF,TGTGCCAGCAGACGAACAGGGCGCCAAGAGACCCAGTACTTC
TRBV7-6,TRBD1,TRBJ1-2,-,CASSSGTEHGGGYTF,TGTGCCAGCAGCTCTGGGACAGAGCACGGGGGTGGCTACACCTTC